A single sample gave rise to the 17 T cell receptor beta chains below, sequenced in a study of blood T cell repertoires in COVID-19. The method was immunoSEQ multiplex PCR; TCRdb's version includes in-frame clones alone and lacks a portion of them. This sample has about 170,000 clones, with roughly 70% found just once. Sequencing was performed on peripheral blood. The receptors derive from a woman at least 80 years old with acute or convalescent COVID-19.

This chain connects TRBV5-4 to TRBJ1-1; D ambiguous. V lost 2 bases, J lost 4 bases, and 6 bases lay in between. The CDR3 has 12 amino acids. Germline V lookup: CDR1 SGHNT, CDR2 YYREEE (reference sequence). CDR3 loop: CASSFGGTEAFF. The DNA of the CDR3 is TGTGCCAGCAGCTTTGGAGGCACTGAAGCTTTCTTT.

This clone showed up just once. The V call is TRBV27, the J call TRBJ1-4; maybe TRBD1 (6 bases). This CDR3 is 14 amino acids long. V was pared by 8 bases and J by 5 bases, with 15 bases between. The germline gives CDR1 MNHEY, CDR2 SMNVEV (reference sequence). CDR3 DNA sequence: TGTGCCAGCGGACCGGGACACGGGAATGAAAAACTGTTTTTT. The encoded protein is CASGPGHGNEKLFF. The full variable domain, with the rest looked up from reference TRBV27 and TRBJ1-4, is EAQVTQNPRYLITVTGKKLTVTCSQNMNHEYMSWYRQDPGLGLRQIYYSMNVEVTDKGDVPEGYKVSRKEKRNFPLILESPSPNQTSLYFCASGPGHGNEKLFFGSGTQLSVL.

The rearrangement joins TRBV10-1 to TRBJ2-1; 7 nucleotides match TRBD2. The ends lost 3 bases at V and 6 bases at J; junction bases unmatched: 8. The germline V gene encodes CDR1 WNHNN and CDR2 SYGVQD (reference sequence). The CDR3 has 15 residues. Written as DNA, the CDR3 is TGCGCCAGCAGTGATGGGTCTAGCGGCTTCAATGAGCAGTTCTTC. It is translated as CASSDGSSGFNEQFF.

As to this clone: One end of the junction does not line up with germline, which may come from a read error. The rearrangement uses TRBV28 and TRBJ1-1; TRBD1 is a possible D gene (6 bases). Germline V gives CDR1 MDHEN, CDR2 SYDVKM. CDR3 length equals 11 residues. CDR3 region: CASSSNRDRRF. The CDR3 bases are TGTGCCAGCAGTTCGAACAGGGATCGGCGTTTT.

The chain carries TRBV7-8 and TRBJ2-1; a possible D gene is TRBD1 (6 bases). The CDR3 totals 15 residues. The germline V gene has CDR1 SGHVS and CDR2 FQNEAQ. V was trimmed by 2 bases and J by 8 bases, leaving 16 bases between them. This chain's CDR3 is CASSLYGTKEDEQFF. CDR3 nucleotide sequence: TGTGCCAGCAGCTTATACGGGACAAAAGAGGATGAGCAGTTCTTC.

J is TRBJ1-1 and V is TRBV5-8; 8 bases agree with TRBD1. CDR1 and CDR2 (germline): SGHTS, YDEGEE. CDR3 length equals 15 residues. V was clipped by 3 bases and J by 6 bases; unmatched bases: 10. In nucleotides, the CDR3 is TGTGCCAGCAGCTATCAACAGGGGGTTTTGTCTGAAGCTTTCTTT. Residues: CASSYQQGVLSEAFF.

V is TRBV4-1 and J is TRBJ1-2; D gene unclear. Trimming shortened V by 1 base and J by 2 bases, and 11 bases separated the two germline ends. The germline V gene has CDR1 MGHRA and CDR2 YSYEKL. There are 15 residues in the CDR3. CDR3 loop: CASSQVTERNYGYTF. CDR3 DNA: TGCGCCAGCAGCCAAGTCACAGAAAGAAACTATGGCTACACCTTC.

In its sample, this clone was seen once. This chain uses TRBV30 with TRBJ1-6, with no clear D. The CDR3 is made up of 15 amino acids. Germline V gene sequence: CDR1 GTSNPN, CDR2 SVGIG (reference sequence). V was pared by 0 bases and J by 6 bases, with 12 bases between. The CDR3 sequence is CAWSVLGSSNSPLHF. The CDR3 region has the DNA TGTGCCTGGAGTGTACTCGGTTCTAGTAATTCACCCCTCCACTTT.

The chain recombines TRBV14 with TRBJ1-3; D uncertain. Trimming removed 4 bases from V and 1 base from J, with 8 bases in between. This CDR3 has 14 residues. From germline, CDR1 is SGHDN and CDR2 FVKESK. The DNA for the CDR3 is TGTGCCAGCAGCCCGAGATCATCTGGAAACACCATATATTTT. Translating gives CASSPRSSGNTIYF. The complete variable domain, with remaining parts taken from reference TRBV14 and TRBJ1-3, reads EAGVTQFPSHSVIEKGQTVTLRCDPISGHDNLYWYRRVMGKEIKFLLHFVKESKQDESGMPNNRFLAERTGGTYSTLKVQPAELEDSGVYFCASSPRSSGNTIYFGEGSWLTVV.

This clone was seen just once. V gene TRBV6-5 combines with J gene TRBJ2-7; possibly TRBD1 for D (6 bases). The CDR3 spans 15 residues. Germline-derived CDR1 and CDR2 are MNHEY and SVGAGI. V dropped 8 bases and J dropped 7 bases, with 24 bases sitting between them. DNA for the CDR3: TGTGCCAGCGGGAAAGAGGGGGTAGGGGGTGAGGAGCAGTACTTC. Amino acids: CASGKEGVGGEEQYF.

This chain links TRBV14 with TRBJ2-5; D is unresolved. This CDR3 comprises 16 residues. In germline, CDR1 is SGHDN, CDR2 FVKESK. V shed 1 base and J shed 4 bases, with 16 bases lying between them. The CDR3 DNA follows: TGTGCCAGCAGCCAAGTAGGCGGCGCGCGTGGAGAGACCCAGTACTTC. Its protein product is CASSQVGGARGETQYF.

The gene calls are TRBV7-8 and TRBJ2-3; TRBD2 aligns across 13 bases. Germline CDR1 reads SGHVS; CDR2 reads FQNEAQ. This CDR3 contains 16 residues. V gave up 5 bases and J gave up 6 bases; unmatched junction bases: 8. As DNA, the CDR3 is TGTGCCAGCAGCCACACCCGACTAGCGGGGGGTGATACGCAGTATTTT. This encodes CASSHTRLAGGDTQYF.

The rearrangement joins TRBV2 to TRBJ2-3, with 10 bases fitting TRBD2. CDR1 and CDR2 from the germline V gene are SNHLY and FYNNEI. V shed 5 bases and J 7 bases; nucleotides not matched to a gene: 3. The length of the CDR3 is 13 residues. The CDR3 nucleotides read TGTGCCAGCAGTAGCGGGAGGGCAAATACGCAGTATTTT. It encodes CASSSGRANTQYF.

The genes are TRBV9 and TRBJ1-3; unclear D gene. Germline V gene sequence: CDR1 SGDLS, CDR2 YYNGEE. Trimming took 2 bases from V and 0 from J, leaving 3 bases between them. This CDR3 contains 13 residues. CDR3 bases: TGTGCCAGCAGCGTTAACTCTGGAAACACCATATATTTT. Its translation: CASSVNSGNTIYF.

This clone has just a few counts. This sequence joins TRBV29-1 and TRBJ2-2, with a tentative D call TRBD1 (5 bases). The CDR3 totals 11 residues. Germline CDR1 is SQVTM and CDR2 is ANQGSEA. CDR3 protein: CFRQLHGELFF. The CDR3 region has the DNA TGCTTCCGACAGCTCCACGGGGAGCTGTTTTTT.

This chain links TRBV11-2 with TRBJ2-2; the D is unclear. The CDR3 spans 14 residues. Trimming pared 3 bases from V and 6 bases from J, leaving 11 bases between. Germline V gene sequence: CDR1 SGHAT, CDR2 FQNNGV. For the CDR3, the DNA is TGTGCCAGCAGCTTCTCGCTATTATCCGGGGAGCTGTTTTTT. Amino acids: CASSFSLLSGELFF.

CDR3 DNA sequence: TGCGCCAGCAGCTTGGTTGGGGACATGGGGACTGAAGCTTTCTTT. Its translation is CASSLVGDMGTEAFF. The gene calls are TRBV5-1 and TRBJ1-1, with a weak D call TRBD1 (6 bases). Per germline, CDR1 SGHRS and CDR2 YFSETQ. The CDR3 covers 15 residues. Trimming removed 0 bases from V and 5 bases from J, with 14 bases in between.